This TCR beta chain was observed in a study of cytomegalovirus exposure and HLA in healthy donors. About the research overall: The same platform used for the 666 first-cohort repertoires was also used for the 95 to 150 validation repertoires, as a later analysis reported.

Measured with immunoSEQ multiplex PCR; TCRdb has only the in-frame clones, and not every one. The top ten clones hold 3.1% of a sample with a few hundred thousand clones, around 90% of them seen once. Remarks on this clone: Its antigen is currently unknown.

The study's findings and limits: Cytomegalovirus-associated status was assigned to 150 or so TCR beta chains.

CDR3 size: 12 residues. With 6 bases removed from V and 0 bases from J, the gap between germline ends came to 4 bases. Germline V gene data show CDR1 as MDHEN and CDR2 as SYDVKM. Sequencing used PBMCs. V and J are TRBV28 and TRBJ2-3; D is uncertain. The receptor was isolated from a woman aged 25 to 39 in good health and CMV-seronegative. The DNA for the CDR3 is TGTGCCAGCAGAAAGAGCACAGATACGCAGTATTTT. This sequence encodes CASRKSTDTQYF. The full variable domain, in which reference TRBV28 and TRBJ2-3 provide the parts outside the CDR3, is DVKVTQSSRYLVKRTGEKVFLECVQDMDHENMFWYRQDPGLGLRLIYFSYDVKMKEKGDIPEGYSVSREKKERFSLILESASTNQTSMYLCASRKSTDTQYFGPGTRLTVL.